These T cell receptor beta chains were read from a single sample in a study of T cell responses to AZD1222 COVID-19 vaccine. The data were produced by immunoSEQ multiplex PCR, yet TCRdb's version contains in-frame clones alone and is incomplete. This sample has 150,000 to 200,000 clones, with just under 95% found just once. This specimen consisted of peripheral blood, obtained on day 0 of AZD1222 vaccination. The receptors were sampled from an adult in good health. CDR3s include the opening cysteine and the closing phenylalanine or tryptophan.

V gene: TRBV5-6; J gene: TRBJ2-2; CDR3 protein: CASRGTGNTGELFF
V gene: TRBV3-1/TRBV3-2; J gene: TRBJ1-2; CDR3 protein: CASSQGPVDYGYTF
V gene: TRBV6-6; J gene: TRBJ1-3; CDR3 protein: CASRDQRDYGNTIYF
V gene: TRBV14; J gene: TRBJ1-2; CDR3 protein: CASSRAGQGERGYTF
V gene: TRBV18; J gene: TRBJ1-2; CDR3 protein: CASSPNDSVGGYTF
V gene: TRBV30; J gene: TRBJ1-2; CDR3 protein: CAWISGQIYGYTF
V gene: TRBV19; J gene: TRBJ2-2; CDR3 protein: CASGTKNTGELFF
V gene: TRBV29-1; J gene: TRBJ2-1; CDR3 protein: CSVERVTSGELSSYNEQFF
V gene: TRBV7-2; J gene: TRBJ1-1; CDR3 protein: CASSLGTGWVTEAFF
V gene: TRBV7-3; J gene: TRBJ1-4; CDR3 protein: CASSSRTGEKLFF
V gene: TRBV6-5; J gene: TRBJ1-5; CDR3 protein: CASRRAGQPQHF
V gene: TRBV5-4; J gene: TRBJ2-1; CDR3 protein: CASSSWGGSGSSYNEQFF
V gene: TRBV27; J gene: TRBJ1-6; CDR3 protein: CASSLGNSPLHF
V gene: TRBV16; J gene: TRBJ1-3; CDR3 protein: CASSSHISTGQGGNTIYF
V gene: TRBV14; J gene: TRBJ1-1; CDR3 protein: CASSQESGRGMTEAFF
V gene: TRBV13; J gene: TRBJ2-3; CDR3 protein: CASSPPTGRLTDTQYF
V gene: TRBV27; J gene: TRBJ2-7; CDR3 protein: CASSLSQEGLPYEQYF
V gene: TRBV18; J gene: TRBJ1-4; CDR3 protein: CASSPRRTTNEKLFF
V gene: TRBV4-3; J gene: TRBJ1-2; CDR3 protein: CASSPGAAYGYTF
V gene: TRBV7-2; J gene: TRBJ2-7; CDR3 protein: CASSLLPTPGEQYF
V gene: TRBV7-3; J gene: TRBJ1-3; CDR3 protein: CASSPGVAGNTIYF
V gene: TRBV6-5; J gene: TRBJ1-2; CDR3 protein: CASSYRPLDLLYGYTF
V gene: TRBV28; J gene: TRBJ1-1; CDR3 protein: CASSPGGATEAFF
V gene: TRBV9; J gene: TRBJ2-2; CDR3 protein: CASSVYNTGELFF
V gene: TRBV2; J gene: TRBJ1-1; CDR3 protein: CASSGAGGNTEAFF